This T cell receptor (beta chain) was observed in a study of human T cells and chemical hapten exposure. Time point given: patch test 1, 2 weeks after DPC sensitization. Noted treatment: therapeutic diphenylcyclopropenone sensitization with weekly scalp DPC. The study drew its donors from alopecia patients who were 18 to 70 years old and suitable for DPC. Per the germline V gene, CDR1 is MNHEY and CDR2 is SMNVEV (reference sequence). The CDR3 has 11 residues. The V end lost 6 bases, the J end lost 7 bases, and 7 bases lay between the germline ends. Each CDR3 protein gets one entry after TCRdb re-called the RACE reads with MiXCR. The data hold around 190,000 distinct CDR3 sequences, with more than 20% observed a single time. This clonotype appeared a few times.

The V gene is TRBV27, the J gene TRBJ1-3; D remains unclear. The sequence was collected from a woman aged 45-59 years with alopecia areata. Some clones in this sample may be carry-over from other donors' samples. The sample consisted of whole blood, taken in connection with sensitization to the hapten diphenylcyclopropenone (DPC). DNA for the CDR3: TGTGCCAGCAGCCCACCTAACACCATATATTTT. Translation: CASSPPNTIYF.